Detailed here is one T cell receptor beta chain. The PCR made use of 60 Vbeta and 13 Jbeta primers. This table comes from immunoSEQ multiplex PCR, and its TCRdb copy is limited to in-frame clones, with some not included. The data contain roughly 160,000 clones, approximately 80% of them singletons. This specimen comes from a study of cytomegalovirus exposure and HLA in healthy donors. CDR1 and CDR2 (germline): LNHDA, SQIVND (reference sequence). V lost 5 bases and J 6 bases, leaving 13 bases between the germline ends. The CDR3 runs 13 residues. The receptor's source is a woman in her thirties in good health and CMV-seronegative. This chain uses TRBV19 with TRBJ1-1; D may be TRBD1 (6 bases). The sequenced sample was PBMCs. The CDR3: CASSLTGRAEAFF. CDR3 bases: TGTGCCAGTAGTTTAACAGGGAGAGCTGAAGCTTTCTTT.